Included here is one TCR beta chain sequence, with context. This clonotype was detected ten times or more. Its antigen is currently not known. Per-base quality was not reported, and no clone a single base away is much larger than it. These data are taken from a study of CD8 T cells in ankylosing spondylitis (dated by TCRdb to 2015 to 2018). Regarding the research as a whole: T cell receptor beta repertoires were profiled in healthy donors and ankylosing spondylitis patients so that disease-linked TCR variants could be found. Samples of peripheral blood were taken, and for ankylosing spondylitis patients, synovial fluid was collected as well. The full study cohort comprised some 27 ankylosing spondylitis patients and about 110 healthy donors. General study outcomes and caveats: A TCR beta motif made up of about eight highly homologous amino acid variants appeared to be characteristic of blood from ankylosing spondylitis patients. Significant enrichment of the disease-linked clones was reported in matched synovial fluid samples from ankylosing spondylitis patients. Some of the motif variants had been reported before in the synovial fluid and blood of reactive arthritis patients, a finding that suggests common disease-initiation mechanisms. A CD8+ phenotype was shown by the disease-linked clones, which were found at relatively low frequencies in peripheral blood.

Instrument used: Illumina HiSeq 2500. Quantitative 5'-RACE with molecular barcodes was used to prepare TCR beta libraries. For the original study's pipeline: To identify disease-linked TCR variants, a new computational method was used, one built on a probabilistic model of VDJ rearrangement. Using fastp trimming at Q25 and MiXCR clonotype assembly, TCRdb reanalyzed the public sequencing data and kept in-frame beta chains. Under each unique CDR3 protein, matching rows form one entry showing the most common genes and DNA. For this entry, the V and J calls and clone size follow TCRdb and not the study's own pipeline. Within this sample are under 15,000 distinct CDR3 sequences, with approximately 2.8% of them counted one time only. Around 10% of the sample goes to the ten largest clones. This clonotype was obtained from a male donor with ankylosing spondylitis or in good health (not recorded which). Material for sequencing was blood, either unsorted or a sorted T cell fraction (not recorded which).

The CDR3 loop reads CASSFRAPDVSGNTIYF. The bases read TGTGCCAGCAGCTTCCGGGCCCCGGACGTTTCTGGAAACACCATATATTTT. This sequence uses TRBV9 and TRBJ1-3; a confident D gene designation cannot be given. V gives up 4 bases and J gives up 1 base, and the segment between their germline ends measures 18 bases. As encoded in the germline V gene, CDR1 is SGDLS while CDR2 is YYNGEE. Reading from cysteine to phenylalanine, the CDR3 counts 17 amino acids. Of the read, only the CDR3 DNA is kept; its 51 bases are in frame from base 1.